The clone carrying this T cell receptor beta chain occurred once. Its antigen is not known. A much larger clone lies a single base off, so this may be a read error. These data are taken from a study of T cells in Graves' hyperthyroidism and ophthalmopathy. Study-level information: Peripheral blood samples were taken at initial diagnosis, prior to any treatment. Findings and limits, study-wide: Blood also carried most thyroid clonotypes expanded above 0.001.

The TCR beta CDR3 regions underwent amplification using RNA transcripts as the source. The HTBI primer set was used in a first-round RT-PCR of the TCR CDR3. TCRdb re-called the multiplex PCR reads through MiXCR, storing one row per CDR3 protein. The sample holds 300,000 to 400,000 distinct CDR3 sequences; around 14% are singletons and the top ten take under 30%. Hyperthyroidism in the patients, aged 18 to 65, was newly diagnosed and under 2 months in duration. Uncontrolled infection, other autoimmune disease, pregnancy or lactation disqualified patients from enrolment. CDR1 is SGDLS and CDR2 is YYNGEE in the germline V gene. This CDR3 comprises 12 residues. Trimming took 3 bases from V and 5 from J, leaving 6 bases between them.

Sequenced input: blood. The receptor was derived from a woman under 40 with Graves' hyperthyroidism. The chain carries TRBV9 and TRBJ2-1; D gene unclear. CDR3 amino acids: CASSAGHNEQFF. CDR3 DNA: TGTGCCAGCAGCGCAGGCCACAATGAGCAGTTCTTC.